The 19 T cell receptor beta chains listed next were all sequenced from one sample in a study of blood T cells in healthy people across ages. The use of a sample-barcoded 5' primer and a J-beta primer mix characterized a second PCR of about 6 to 12 cycles. A single record per CDR3 protein comes from TCRdb applying MiXCR to the 5' RACE reads. The sample holds 1.5 million to 2 million distinct CDR3 sequences, 28% seen once. Sequences were obtained from blood. The receptor source for this set is a woman aged 25 to 45 in good health.

A few counts support this clonotype. The rearrangement links TRBV12-3 or TRBV12-4 to TRBJ2-3; 9 nucleotides align to TRBD2. V shed 2 bases and J 3 bases; nucleotides not matched to a gene: 9. CDR3 length: 17 amino acids. As DNA, the CDR3 is TGTGCCAGCAGTTTACGCGGGAGGGTTTTACAGACAGATACGCAGTATTTT. Its translation is CASSLRGRVLQTDTQYF.

The rearrangement joins TRBV14 to TRBJ2-2; D might be TRBD2 (6 bases). This CDR3 spans 16 amino acids. Germline CDR1 and CDR2: SGHDN and FVKESK. Trimming removed 4 bases at V and 0 bases at J, with 12 bases between. CDR3 in amino acids: CASSPRTGANTGELFF. CDR3 coding DNA: TGTGCCAGCAGCCCTCGGACGGGGGCGAACACCGGGGAGCTGTTTTTT.

This clonotype was seen a handful of times. This chain uses TRBV7-9 with TRBJ2-1; D call uncertain. The CDR3 loop spans 13 amino acids. The germline V gene has CDR1 SEHNR and CDR2 FQNEAQ (reference sequence). Trimming left V 3 bases short and J 9 bases short, with 12 bases between. The CDR3 DNA follows: TGTGCCAGCAGCTTTGAGCATGGCACTGAGCAGTTCTTC. Its protein product is CASSFEHGTEQFF. Drawing the rest from reference TRBV7-9 and TRBJ2-1, the complete variable domain is DTGVSQNPRHKITKRGQNVTFRCDPISEHNRLYWYRQTLGQGPEFLTYFQNEAQLEKSRLLSDRFSAERPKGSFSTLEIQRTEQGDSAMYLCASSFEHGTEQFFGPGTRLTVL.

This clonotype was observed a few times. The chain links TRBV4-1 to TRBJ1-2, with unresolved D. This CDR3 is 15 amino acids long. The V end was cut by 0 bases, the J end by 5 bases, with 13 bases between. Germline CDR1 MGHRA, CDR2 YSYEKL. CDR3 nucleotide sequence: TGCGCCAGCAGCCAAGAGGCAAGTGGGAGGTATGGCTACACCTTC. Its translation is CASSQEASGRYGYTF.

This clonotype was counted ten times or more. This chain connects TRBV3-1 to TRBJ2-1, with TRBD1 matching over 7 bases. Germline CDR1 and CDR2: LGHDT and YNNKEL (reference sequence). The CDR3 is 14 amino acids. The ends lost 5 bases at V and 4 bases at J; junction bases unmatched: 5. CDR3 protein: CASSSTGNYNEQFF. The CDR3 nucleotides read TGTGCCAGCAGCTCGACAGGGAATTACAATGAGCAGTTCTTC.

This chain joins TRBV9 and TRBJ2-7, with 8 nucleotides matching TRBD2. CDR1 and CDR2 from the germline V gene are SGDLS and YYNGEE. CDR3 length: 15 residues. Trimming took 3 bases from V and 5 from J; bases not matched to a gene: 10. CDR3 loop: CASSALAGRADEQYF. The CDR3 DNA sequence: TGTGCCAGCAGCGCGTTAGCGGGAAGGGCGGACGAGCAGTACTTC.

This clonotype was detected a few times. V gene TRBV5-4 combines with J gene TRBJ1-2; D is unclear. Germline loops: CDR1 SGHNT, CDR2 YYREEE (reference sequence). V was cut by 1 base and J by 2 bases, with 9 bases left in between. This CDR3 contains 14 residues. In DNA form, the CDR3 reads TGTGCCAGCAGCTTGAAGTTGGCAAACTATGGCTACACCTTC. Protein: CASSLKLANYGYTF.

The chain has TRBV10-2 and TRBJ2-5, with 9 bases identical to TRBD2. V shed 7 bases and J 1 base; nucleotides not matched to a gene: 7. The V gene's germline CDR1 is WSHSY and CDR2 SAAADI. This CDR3 spans 15 amino acids. CDR3 in amino acids: CASIQETSGQETQYF. CDR3 DNA sequence: TGCGCCAGCATACAGGAGACTAGCGGCCAAGAGACCCAGTACTTC.

V usage is TRBV13 and J usage is TRBJ2-1; no clear D gene. CDR1 and CDR2 from the germline V gene are PRHDT and FYEKMQ (reference sequence). V gave up 5 bases and J gave up 0 bases, with 17 bases separating them. The CDR3 length is 17 residues. As DNA, the CDR3 is TGTGCCAGCAGCCGAGCCTACGGTGAGGTCTCCTACAATGAGCAGTTCTTC. It codes for CASSRAYGEVSYNEQFF. Full variable domain (remainder filled in from reference TRBV13 and TRBJ2-1): AAGVIQSPRHLIKEKRETATLKCYPIPRHDTVYWYQQGPGQDPQFLISFYEKMQSDKGSIPDRFSAQQFSDYHSELNMSSLELGDSALYFCASSRAYGEVSYNEQFFGPGTRLTVL.

Many counts were recorded for this clonotype. The rearrangement joins TRBV7-2 to TRBJ2-5; no firm D call. With 5 bases removed from V and 5 bases from J, the gap between germline ends came to 12 bases. This CDR3 contains 13 residues. The germline CDR1 and CDR2 sequences are SGHTA and FQGNSA. In DNA, the CDR3 is TGTGCCAGCAGCCTAAACACGGGCGAGACCCAGTACTTC. This gives the protein CASSLNTGETQYF. Based on the CDR3 plus reference TRBV7-2 and TRBJ2-5, the full variable domain is GAGVSQSPSNKVTEKGKDVELRCDPISGHTALYWYRQSLGQGLEFLIYFQGNSAPDKSGLPSDRFSAERTGGSVSTLTIQRTQQEDSAVYLCASSLNTGETQYFGPGTRLLVL.

Notes on this clonotype: An end of the junction differs from the germline gene, which may be a read error. The CDR3 reads CASSLSRDSGNNEQLF. In nucleotides, the CDR3 is TGTGCCAGCAGTTTATCCCGAGATAGCGGAAACAATGAGCAGCTCTTC. This chain connects TRBV7-3 to TRBJ2-1; tentative D call: TRBD2 (6 bases). The CDR3 sequence is 16 residues long. The V gene's germline CDR1 is SGHTA and CDR2 FQGTGA. The variable domain in full, with the rest retrieved from reference TRBV7-3 and TRBJ2-1, is GAGVSQTPSNKVTEKGKYVELRCDPISGHTALYWYRQSLGQGPEFLIYFQGTGAADDSGLPNDRFFAVRPEGSVSTLKIQRTERGDSAVYLCASSLSRDSGNNEQLFGPGTRLTVL.

The rearrangement joins TRBV6-6 to TRBJ1-2, with D tentatively TRBD1 (5 bases). The CDR3 consists of 15 residues. Trimming took 7 bases from V and 8 from J, leaving 23 bases between them. Germline CDR1 is MNHNY and CDR2 is SVGAGI (reference sequence). CDR3 in amino acids: CASKYGAGVGRGYTF. The CDR3 coding sequence is TGTGCCAGCAAATATGGGGCGGGAGTCGGTCGGGGCTACACCTTC.

The sample holds many counts of this clonotype. The CDR3 reads CASSSQGQSTDTQYF. The CDR3 coding sequence is TGTGCCAGCAGTTCCCAGGGACAGTCCACAGATACGCAGTATTTT. The rearrangement links TRBV6-6 to TRBJ2-3; 7 positions match TRBD1. Germline-derived CDR1 and CDR2 are MNHNY and SVGAGI (reference sequence). J lost 2 bases, V lost 4 bases, and 6 bases had no gene match. The CDR3 consists of 15 residues.

The CDR3, as DNA: TGTGCCAGCAGTTTCTGGGGGCCCGGCACTGAAGCTTTCTTT. Translation: CASSFWGPGTEAFF. The rearrangement links TRBV27 to TRBJ1-1; possibly TRBD1 for D (6 bases). This CDR3 is built from 14 residues. The V and J ends lost 3 bases and 4 bases respectively, with 12 bases between them. The V gene's germline CDR1 is MNHEY and CDR2 SMNVEV (reference sequence).

This rearrangement joins TRBV5-1 to TRBJ2-5; a weak D match, TRBD1 (6 bases). Germline CDR1 reads SGHRS; CDR2 reads YFSETQ. V was clipped by 4 bases and J by 11 bases, with 24 bases between them. This CDR3 has 15 residues. This chain's CDR3 is CASSPDSSGVNEQYF. For the CDR3, the DNA is TGCGCCAGCAGCCCGGACAGTTCAGGGGTCAATGAGCAGTACTTC.

This clonotype was recorded many times. The chain links TRBV29-1 to TRBJ1-2; 8 nucleotides align to TRBD1. The germline V gene has CDR1 SQVTM and CDR2 ANQGSEA. With 6 bases clipped from V and 6 bases from J, the junction kept 3 bases outside the gene matches. This CDR3 contains 11 residues. CDR3 DNA: TGCAGCGTACGACAGGGGAATGGCTACACCTTC. This translates into CSVRQGNGYTF.

The J gene is TRBJ1-2, the V gene TRBV20-1; 8 bases match TRBD1. J gave up 9 bases and V 5 bases, and 14 bases lay outside the gene matches. Germline V gene lookup returns CDR1 DFQATT and CDR2 SNEGSKA (reference sequence). The CDR3 is 14 amino acids. Here the CDR3 reads CSALATGDTFSYTF. The CDR3, as DNA: TGCAGTGCTCTTGCGACAGGGGATACTTTTAGCTACACCTTC.

V is TRBV5-1 and J is TRBJ1-6, with D possibly matching TRBD1 (5 bases). The CDR3 totals 20 residues. Germline V gene lookup returns CDR1 SGHRS and CDR2 YFSETQ. V dropped 3 bases and J dropped 0 bases, with 22 bases sitting between them. CDR3 residues: CASSSTDIANRSSYNSPLHF. CDR3 coding DNA: TGCGCCAGCAGCTCCACGGACATCGCAAATAGGAGCTCCTATAATTCACCCCTCCACTTT.

This clonotype has at least ten counts. The chain carries TRBV5-1 and TRBJ2-1, with a weak D call TRBD2 (6 bases). Trimming cost V 4 bases and J 2 bases, with 13 bases left between them. Per the germline V gene, CDR1 is SGHRS and CDR2 is YFSETQ. The CDR3 loop spans 15 amino acids. CDR3 in amino acids: CASSKGEATYNEQFF. For the CDR3, the DNA is TGCGCCAGCAGCAAAGGGGAGGCCACCTACAATGAGCAGTTCTTC.